This TCR beta chain was found in a study of breast tumors, draining lymph nodes, adjacent tissues. General observations from the study: Compared with lymph nodes, tumors were less diverse; compared with nontumor tissue, more. Tumor and nontumor repertoires were significantly more similar in luminal-like than in basal-like breast cancer.

TCRdb used MiXCR to reprocess the multiplex PCR reads, holding one entry per CDR3 protein. The table lists about 230,000 distinct CDR3 sequences, approximately 31% of them singletons. The CDR3 is 12 amino acids. Per the germline V gene, CDR1 is SGHVS and CDR2 is FQNEAQ. V lost 5 bases and J lost 4, with 6 bases in between. This clonotype was recorded many times. The antigen is undetermined. The lymph nodes were axillary draining lymph nodes from breast cancer patients. This receptor was obtained from a female donor with breast cancer. Some clones in this sample may be carry-over from other donors' samples. This chain links TRBV7-8 with TRBJ1-3, with a weak D call TRBD1 (5 bases). The specimen sequenced was axillary lymph node tissue. The CDR3: CASSRQGNTIYF. The CDR3 region has the DNA TGTGCCAGCAGCCGACAGGGAAACACCATATATTTT.